This T cell receptor beta chain appears in the sequencing data of a study of T cells in localized non-small cell lung cancer. CDR3 length: 16 residues. V lost 6 bases, J lost 6 bases, and 19 bases lay in between. The germline V gene has CDR1 SGDLS and CDR2 YYNGEE. Produced via immunoSEQ multiplex PCR; TCRdb's table is partial and in-frame only. This table holds about 22,000 clones, about 81% found once. Material: peripheral blood, obtained before any cancer treatment. The rearrangement links TRBV9 to TRBJ1-6, with TRBD1 as a possible D gene (5 bases). The sequence came from a man between 40 and 70 years old with stage I lung adenocarcinoma. CDR3 protein: CASTTTLGHGNSPLHF. CDR3 sequence (DNA): TGTGCCAGCACCACCACCCTCGGACACGGTAATTCACCCCTCCACTTT.